The 27 T cell receptor beta chains given below trace back to one sample, sequenced in a study of T cells in Graves' hyperthyroidism and ophthalmopathy. The investigators amplified TCR beta CDR3 regions from RNA transcripts. The TCR CDR3 first-round RT-PCR relied on the HTBI primer set. TCRdb processed the multiplex PCR reads anew with MiXCR; each CDR3 protein has one entry. Here the sample spans roughly 630,000 distinct CDR3 sequences, 15% to 19% being singletons. Sequenced sample: blood. These receptors came from a woman in her twenties or thirties with Graves' hyperthyroidism.

This clonotype came up many times. The chain recombines TRBV6-6 with TRBJ1-4, with a tentative D call TRBD1 (6 bases). The CDR3 is 15 residues long. The V and J ends lost 0 bases and 7 bases respectively, with 12 bases between them. The germline V gene has CDR1 MNHNY and CDR2 SVGAGI (reference sequence). CDR3 DNA: TGTGCCAGCAGTTACTCGAAGCAGGGGCCTGAAAAACTGTTTTTT. Its protein is CASSYSKQGPEKLFF.

This clonotype was seen ten or more times. The chain couples TRBV5-1 to TRBJ1-1; D possibly corresponds to TRBD1 (5 bases). The CDR3 has 16 residues. Germline CDR1 reads SGHRS; CDR2 reads YFSETQ. V shed 0 bases and J shed 5 bases, with 17 bases lying between them. CDR3 sequence reads: CASSLAPSTVWTEAFF. For the CDR3, the DNA is TGCGCCAGCAGCTTGGCGCCCTCGACAGTATGGACTGAAGCTTTCTTT.

J is TRBJ2-1 and V is TRBV7-8; 7 nucleotides line up with TRBD2. V was pared by 1 base and J by 4 bases, with 4 bases of the junction left unmatched. From germline, CDR1 is SGHVS and CDR2 FQNEAQ. This CDR3 is built from 15 residues. The CDR3 nucleotides read TGTGCCAGCAGCTTAGAACGGGAGGTATACAATGAGCAGTTCTTC. Translating it yields CASSLEREVYNEQFF.

This clonotype was recorded at least ten times. The J gene is TRBJ2-7, the V gene TRBV3-1; TRBD2 matches 13 bases. The CDR3 covers 16 residues. CDR1 and CDR2 (germline): LGHDT, YNNKEL (reference sequence). V lost 4 bases, J lost 5 bases, and 8 bases stayed unmatched. The CDR3 loop is CASSPRRTSGSNEQYF. Written as DNA, the CDR3 is TGTGCCAGCAGCCCCCGGAGGACTAGCGGGAGCAACGAGCAGTACTTC.

This clonotype was found a few times. The V gene is TRBV2, the J gene TRBJ2-3; TRBD1 matches 8 bases. Per the germline V gene, CDR1 is SNHLY and CDR2 is FYNNEI. This CDR3 contains 16 residues. Trimming took 1 base from V and 2 from J; bases not matched to a gene: 5. CDR3 sequence: CASSEDTGGLTDTQYF. DNA for the CDR3: TGTGCCAGCAGTGAAGATACAGGGGGGCTCACAGATACGCAGTATTTT.

The rearrangement links TRBV7-3 to TRBJ2-3; TRBD2 matches at 16 bases. The J segment lost 7 bases and the V segment lost 5 bases, leaving 6 bases of the junction unmatched. Germline V gene lookup returns CDR1 SGHTA and CDR2 FQGTGA. The CDR3 has 16 residues. As DNA, the CDR3 is TGTGCCAGCAGCGTGGGACTAGCGGGAGGGCCAAATACGCAGTATTTT. This encodes CASSVGLAGGPNTQYF.

This clonotype was seen more than once but under ten times. The chain employs TRBV15 and TRBJ2-5, with 9 nucleotides matching TRBD2. The CDR3 has 14 residues. After removal of 6 bases from V and 1 base from J, the junction contained 3 bases not matched to a gene. The V gene's germline CDR1 is LNHNV and CDR2 YYDKDF (reference sequence). DNA for the CDR3: TGTGCCACCAGTAAAGCGGGAGGCCAAGAGACCCAGTACTTC. This encodes CATSKAGGQETQYF.

V gene TRBV28 combines with J gene TRBJ2-5; TRBD1 matches 7 bases. Germline lookup yields CDR1 MDHEN and CDR2 SYDVKM. Germline trimming cut 8 bases from V and 7 bases from J; bases unmatched to any gene: 25. This CDR3 has 18 residues. This chain's CDR3 is CASLYPPGTATRGGTQYF. The CDR3 DNA follows: TGTGCCAGCTTATATCCCCCAGGGACAGCCACGCGAGGGGGGACCCAGTACTTC.

This clonotype was recorded at least ten times. The chain couples TRBV10-3 to TRBJ1-1, with D uncertain. The CDR3 is made up of 11 amino acids. V gave up 0 bases and J gave up 5 bases, with 1 base separating them. Germline V gives CDR1 ENHRY, CDR2 SYGVKD. The CDR3 nucleotides read TGTGCCATCAGTGAGTCGACTGAAGCTTTCTTT. This sequence encodes CAISESTEAFF.

This clonotype has just a few counts. The J gene is TRBJ1-2, the V gene TRBV5-1; 11 nucleotides match TRBD1. This CDR3 comprises 15 residues. The V and J ends lost 0 bases and 5 bases, in that order; junction bases with no gene match: 3. CDR1 and CDR2 from the germline V gene are SGHRS and YFSETQ. Here the CDR3 DNA reads TGCGCCAGCAGCTTGGATGGACAGGGGGCATATGGCTACACCTTC. This gives the protein CASSLDGQGAYGYTF.

This clonotype was observed at least ten times. The chain is built from TRBV7-3 and TRBJ2-1; D may be TRBD2 (6 bases). CDR3 size: 13 residues. Trimming left V 5 bases short and J 6 bases short, with 11 bases between. CDR1 and CDR2 from the germline V gene are SGHTA and FQGTGA. The CDR3 region is CASSTGLSNEQFF. CDR3 nucleotides: TGTGCCAGCAGCACGGGACTTAGCAATGAGCAGTTCTTC. The entire variable domain, with the rest obtained from reference TRBV7-3 and TRBJ2-1, is as follows: GAGVSQTPSNKVTEKGKYVELRCDPISGHTALYWYRQSLGQGPEFLIYFQGTGAADDSGLPNDRFFAVRPEGSVSTLKIQRTERGDSAVYLCASSTGLSNEQFFGPGTRLTVL.

This clonotype was counted ten times or more. The V call is TRBV2, the J call TRBJ2-2; 9 bases line up with TRBD2. Germline CDR1 is SNHLY and CDR2 is FYNNEI. V gave up 6 bases and J gave up 6 bases; unmatched junction bases: 5. This CDR3 spans 14 amino acids. The CDR3 bases are TGTGCCAGCAGCCTGGGACTAGCCTCCGGGGAGCTGTTTTTT. Encoded protein: CASSLGLASGELFF.

In its sample, this clonotype was seen many times. The chain combines TRBV13 with TRBJ2-1, with TRBD2 matching 7 bases. Germline CDR1 is PRHDT and CDR2 is FYEKMQ (reference sequence). There are 15 residues in the CDR3. J lost 5 bases, V lost 7 bases, and 11 bases had no gene match. This CDR3 is CASTGYRGVHNEQFF. The CDR3 region has the DNA TGTGCCAGCACCGGCTACCGGGGGGTCCACAATGAGCAGTTCTTC.

This clonotype was observed a handful of times. The gene calls are TRBV9 and TRBJ2-1; 11 nucleotides agree with TRBD2. The V segment lost 0 bases and the J segment 10 bases; nucleotides outside the gene matches: 6. CDR1 SGDLS and CDR2 YYNGEE come from the germline V gene. The CDR3 length is 15 residues. The CDR3 reads CASSVDGSGRAEQFF. As DNA, the CDR3 is TGTGCCAGCAGCGTAGATGGTAGCGGGAGGGCCGAGCAGTTCTTC.

The CDR3 protein is CASSWTSGRAGGELFF. CDR3 sequence (DNA): TGCGCCAGCAGCTGGACTAGCGGGAGGGCCGGCGGGGAGCTGTTTTTT. The V gene is TRBV5-1, the J gene TRBJ2-2; 15 nucleotides align to TRBD2. The germline gives CDR1 SGHRS, CDR2 YFSETQ. CDR3 size: 16 residues. V gave up 3 bases and J gave up 7 bases; unmatched junction bases: 4.

The sample holds many counts of this clonotype. The chain carries TRBV20-1 and TRBJ1-1; D call uncertain. Trimming left V 3 bases short and J 2 bases short, with 16 bases between. CDR1 is DFQATT, CDR2 SNEGSKA, per germline (reference sequence). This CDR3 spans 15 amino acids. This CDR3 is CSARGGRGFNTEAFF. Written as DNA, the CDR3 is TGCAGTGCTAGGGGTGGGAGAGGGTTCAACACTGAAGCTTTCTTT.

The table lists this clonotype with a few counts. The V and J genes are TRBV7-3 and TRBJ1-4; D possibly corresponds to TRBD1 (5 bases). V was pared by 2 bases and J by 5 bases, with 15 bases between. This CDR3 contains 16 residues. Germline CDR1 is SGHTA and CDR2 is FQGTGA. In DNA, the CDR3 is TGTGCCAGCAGCTTATATTTCGGACAAGAGAATGAAAAACTGTTTTTT. Translated, it gives CASSLYFGQENEKLFF.

This clonotype has at least ten counts. This sequence joins TRBV7-2 and TRBJ2-5, with 7 nucleotides matching TRBD2. Trimming at V came to 4 bases and at J to 1 base, leaving 3 bases not matched to a gene. CDR1 and CDR2 (germline): SGHTA, FQGNSA. This CDR3 region has 14 residues. The CDR3 DNA follows: TGTGCCAGCAGCTATAGCGGGTTCCAAGAGACCCAGTACTTC. This translates into CASSYSGFQETQYF.

Many counts were recorded for this clonotype. The chain couples TRBV9 to TRBJ2-3, with unresolved D. CDR1 and CDR2 from the germline V gene are SGDLS and YYNGEE. Trimming took 1 base from V and 6 from J, leaving 12 bases between them. CDR3 size: 14 residues. The CDR3 region is CASSVKHPPDTQYF. Here the CDR3 DNA reads TGTGCCAGCAGCGTAAAGCACCCACCGGATACGCAGTATTTT.

This clonotype was counted between two and nine times. V and J are TRBV12-3 or TRBV12-4 and TRBJ1-4; the match to TRBD1 covers 7 bases. The length of the CDR3 is 14 residues. The trim removed 10 bases at V and 3 bases at J, leaving 8 bases unmatched. CDR3 DNA: TGTGCCACAGCACGGGACAGTCCTAATGAAAAACTGTTTTTT. It specifies CATARDSPNEKLFF.

In the case of this clonotype: One end of the junction does not line up with germline, which may come from a read error. The rearrangement links TRBV11-1 to TRBJ2-5; 9 bases align to TRBD2. This CDR3 has 14 residues. Germline CDR1 reads SGHAT; CDR2 reads FQDESV (reference sequence). The CDR3 bases are TGTGCCAGCACCTTAGCGGGAGATGTAGAGACCCAGTACTTC. Residues: CASTLAGDVETQYF.

V usage is TRBV3-1 and J usage is TRBJ2-1, with D possibly TRBD2 on 5 matching bases. Looked up from germline, CDR1 is LGHDT and CDR2 is YNNKEL (reference sequence). The CDR3 is 17 amino acids. V was pared by 6 bases and J by 0 bases, with 18 bases between. CDR3 nucleotide sequence: TGTGCCAGCAGTCAACCTAAGACTAAAAGCTCCTACAATGAGCAGTTCTTC. Protein: CASSQPKTKSSYNEQFF.

This clonotype has ten or more counts. The rearrangement links TRBV7-6 to TRBJ2-1; 12 nucleotides line up with TRBD2. CDR3 size: 15 residues. CDR1 and CDR2 (germline): SGHVS, FNYEAQ. The V and J ends lost 4 bases and 9 bases, in that order; junction bases with no gene match: 7. CDR3 residues: CASSSLAGGVGEQFF. As DNA, the CDR3 is TGTGCCAGCAGCTCCCTAGCGGGAGGGGTCGGTGAGCAGTTCTTC.

The chain employs TRBV19 and TRBJ2-1, with D possibly TRBD1 on 5 matching bases. CDR3 length equals 13 residues. The germline V gene has CDR1 LNHDA and CDR2 SQIVND (reference sequence). V shed 0 bases and J shed 5 bases, with 5 bases lying between them. This CDR3 is CASSIDRDNEQFF. The CDR3 bases are TGTGCCAGTAGTATAGACAGGGACAATGAGCAGTTCTTC.

V and J are TRBV30 and TRBJ2-2; 8 bases align to TRBD2. There are 16 residues in the CDR3. CDR1 and CDR2 from the germline V gene are GTSNPN and SVGIG (reference sequence). The ends lost 3 bases at V and 3 bases at J; junction bases unmatched: 9. The CDR3 bases are TGTGCCTGGAGCGATGTAGCGGGAACGTACACCGGGGAGCTGTTTTTT. This codes for CAWSDVAGTYTGELFF.

This clonotype was counted many times. The chain recombines TRBV3-1 with TRBJ2-7, with no clear D. Germline V lookup: CDR1 LGHDT, CDR2 YNNKEL (reference sequence). The CDR3 is 15 amino acids. V was shortened by 1 base and J by 2 bases, with 12 bases between the two germline ends. DNA of the CDR3: TGTGCCAGCAGCCAAGCAAGGGTGATTCCCTACGAGCAGTACTTC. It yields the protein CASSQARVIPYEQYF.

This clonotype was counted many times. The gene calls are TRBV12-3 or TRBV12-4 and TRBJ1-1; 8 bases agree with TRBD1. This CDR3 is 15 amino acids long. The V gene end was trimmed by 5 bases and the J gene end by 0 bases; junction bases not matched to a gene: 5. This chain's CDR3 is CASSVRQGLNTEAFF. For the CDR3, the DNA is TGTGCCAGCAGTGTCAGACAGGGGTTGAACACTGAAGCTTTCTTT.